This T cell receptor beta chain is from a study of blood T cell repertoires in COVID-19. Authors' methods: Amplification of reference gene primers was used by the study to estimate nucleated cell counts. Repertoires were generated with immunoSEQ multiplex PCR, while TCRdb's copy carries only in-frame clones and drops some. From that table come the V and J calls and clone size; the DNA was used to work out D and trimming. The repertoire holds fewer than 250,000 clones, about 88% seen once, with roughly 0.7% in the top ten. Sequencing input: peripheral blood. This clonotype originated in a man aged 35 to 55 with acute or convalescent COVID-19.

CDR3 bases: TGTGCCAGCCTTTCCCGCCTGTGGGGGGGCCCGGGGGGCAATCAGCCCCAGCATTTT. Encoded protein: CASLSRLWGGPGGNQPQHF. This chain joins TRBV28 and TRBJ1-5; possible D gene TRBD1, 6 bases. The germline CDR1 and CDR2 sequences are MDHEN and SYDVKM. Trimming took off 8 bases at V and 2 bases at J, with 28 bases between the two ends. The CDR3 covers 19 residues.